This T cell receptor (beta chain) was retrieved from a study of blood T cell dynamics during melanoma immunotherapy. Data came from immunoSEQ multiplex PCR; TCRdb stores just in-frame clones and leaves some out. This table has around 10,000 clones, roughly 85% appearing once. Described time point: pre-treatment baseline. Germline CDR1 is LNHDA and CDR2 is SQIVND (reference sequence). The CDR3 loop spans 14 amino acids. J gave up 7 bases and V 3 bases, and 6 bases lay outside the gene matches. This chain connects TRBV19 to TRBJ1-5, with TRBD1 matching 7 bases. Here the sequenced sample was blood, taken from a patient treated with checkpoint blockade. The TCR comes from a human donor with melanoma. The CDR3 nucleotides are TGTGCCAGTAGTATCACAGGGGAGCGACAGCCCCAGCATTTT. Protein: CASSITGERQPQHF.